The 12 T cell receptor beta chains listed next were all sequenced from one sample in a study of graft-versus-host responses after intestinal transplantation. Their recognized antigens are unknown. Measured with immunoSEQ multiplex PCR; TCRdb has only the in-frame clones, and not every one. The sample has 90,000 to 150,000 clones, approximately 96% seen once. The starting material was unstimulated CD8+ T cells sorted from spleen or lymph node cells, obtained before intestinal transplant. Receptors originate from a human donor who received an intestinal transplant.

J is TRBJ2-2 and V is TRBV23-1; D is uncertain. TRBV23-1 is an open reading frame, and its role is uncertain. CDR3 length: 18 residues. V lost 1 base and J 0 bases, leaving 15 bases between the germline ends. The CDR3: CASSQCASDNANTGELFF. DNA for the CDR3: TGCGCCAGCAGTCAATGTGCGTCTGACAATGCGAACACCGGGGAGCTGTTTTTT.

The chain is built from TRBV9 and TRBJ2-7, with TRBD2 matching over 8 bases. The length of the CDR3 is 15 residues. Unmatched junction bases numbered 16, after V lost 7 bases and J lost 7 bases. Germline V CDR1 and CDR2: SGDLS, YYNGEE. CDR3 sequence: CASSGGREAQTEQYF. The CDR3 region has the DNA TGTGCCAGCTCCGGAGGGCGGGAGGCTCAAACGGAGCAGTACTTC.

The chain combines TRBV15 with TRBJ2-7; 7 bases fit TRBD1. This CDR3 is built from 12 residues. V lost 5 bases to trimming and J lost 4 bases; unmatched junction nucleotides: 2. Germline CDR1 is LNHNV and CDR2 is YYDKDF (reference sequence). The CDR3 spells CATSQTGYEQYF. CDR3 bases: TGTGCCACCAGCCAGACAGGGTACGAGCAGTACTTC.

The chain links TRBV9 to TRBJ2-7; TRBD1 aligns across 7 bases. V trimming: 4 bases; J trimming: 0 bases; junction bases outside the gene matches: 7. Germline values: CDR1 SGDLS, CDR2 YYNGEE. The CDR3 contains 15 residues. CDR3 bases: TGTGCCAGCAGCTCCGGACAGGCTGCCTCCTACGAGCAGTACTTC. Encoded protein: CASSSGQAASYEQYF.

The chain employs TRBV11-1 and TRBJ2-7, with 8 bases fitting TRBD1. This CDR3 region has 16 residues. V gave up 1 base and J gave up 2 bases; unmatched junction bases: 7. The germline V gene encodes CDR1 SGHAT and CDR2 FQDESV (reference sequence). CDR3 in amino acids: CASSLVTGTGAYEQYF. CDR3 nucleotides: TGTGCCAGCAGCTTAGTGACCGGGACAGGAGCCTACGAGCAGTACTTC.

V usage is TRBV30 and J usage is TRBJ1-2; 7 bases are a match to TRBD1. This CDR3 region has 13 residues. Germline CDR1 GTSNPN, CDR2 SVGIG (reference sequence). After removal of 3 bases from V and 5 bases from J, the junction contained 6 bases not matched to a gene. The CDR3 nucleotides read TGTGCCTGGAGGCTAGGGGGCGAGTATGGCTACACCTTC. Its protein is CAWRLGGEYGYTF.

This chain connects TRBV6-5 to TRBJ1-2; D ambiguous. This CDR3 comprises 12 residues. The germline CDR1 and CDR2 sequences are MNHEY and SVGAGI. The germline V and J ends were trimmed by 6 bases and 14 bases, with 19 bases remaining between them. The CDR3 region is CASSPSGGLVTF. In DNA form, the CDR3 reads TGTGCCAGCAGCCCCAGCGGCGGCCTCGTAACCTTC.

The chain carries TRBV27 and TRBJ1-1; D call uncertain. CDR1 is MNHEY and CDR2 is SMNVEV in the germline V gene (reference sequence). Between the trimmed V and J ends, which lost 3 bases and 3 bases, there was a span of 11 bases. CDR3 length: 14 amino acids. The CDR3 bases are TGTGCCAGCAGTTTCGGTGGGCTCTACACTGAAGCTTTCTTT. This gives the protein CASSFGGLYTEAFF.

V is TRBV7-9 and J is TRBJ1-5, with 10 positions matching TRBD1. Germline trimming cut 1 base from V and 5 bases from J; bases unmatched to any gene: 2. The CDR3 is 15 residues long. CDR1 is SEHNR, CDR2 FQNEAQ, per germline (reference sequence). CDR3 residues: CASSLGTGGDQPQHF. The CDR3 coding sequence is TGTGCCAGCAGCTTAGGGACAGGGGGAGATCAGCCCCAGCATTTT.

The chain employs TRBV11-2 and TRBJ2-7; the D gene is possibly TRBD2 (6 bases). Trimming shortened V by 5 bases and J by 7 bases, and 12 bases separated the two germline ends. This CDR3 comprises 12 residues. Per germline, CDR1 SGHAT and CDR2 FQNNGV. The CDR3 is CASSTSREEQYF. As DNA, the CDR3 is TGTGCCAGCAGCACGAGCCGGGAGGAGCAGTACTTC.

The rearrangement links TRBV9 to TRBJ2-2; 7 bases match TRBD1. The junction had 4 bases not matched to a gene; V was cut back by 5 bases and J by 6 bases. This CDR3 has 13 residues. Germline V CDR1 and CDR2: SGDLS, YYNGEE. CDR3 residues: CASSLTGAGELFF. The CDR3 nucleotides read TGTGCCAGCAGTCTTACAGGGGCCGGGGAGCTGTTTTTT.

The genes are TRBV6-6 and TRBJ2-7, with D perhaps matching TRBD1 (6 bases). Trimming stripped 6 bases from V and 7 bases from J, with 19 bases between. The CDR3 is made up of 14 amino acids. CDR1 is MNHNY, CDR2 SVGAGI, per germline (reference sequence). CDR3 residues: CASRPHPRTAEQYF. DNA for the CDR3: TGTGCCAGCAGACCCCATCCGAGGACAGCGGAGCAGTACTTC.